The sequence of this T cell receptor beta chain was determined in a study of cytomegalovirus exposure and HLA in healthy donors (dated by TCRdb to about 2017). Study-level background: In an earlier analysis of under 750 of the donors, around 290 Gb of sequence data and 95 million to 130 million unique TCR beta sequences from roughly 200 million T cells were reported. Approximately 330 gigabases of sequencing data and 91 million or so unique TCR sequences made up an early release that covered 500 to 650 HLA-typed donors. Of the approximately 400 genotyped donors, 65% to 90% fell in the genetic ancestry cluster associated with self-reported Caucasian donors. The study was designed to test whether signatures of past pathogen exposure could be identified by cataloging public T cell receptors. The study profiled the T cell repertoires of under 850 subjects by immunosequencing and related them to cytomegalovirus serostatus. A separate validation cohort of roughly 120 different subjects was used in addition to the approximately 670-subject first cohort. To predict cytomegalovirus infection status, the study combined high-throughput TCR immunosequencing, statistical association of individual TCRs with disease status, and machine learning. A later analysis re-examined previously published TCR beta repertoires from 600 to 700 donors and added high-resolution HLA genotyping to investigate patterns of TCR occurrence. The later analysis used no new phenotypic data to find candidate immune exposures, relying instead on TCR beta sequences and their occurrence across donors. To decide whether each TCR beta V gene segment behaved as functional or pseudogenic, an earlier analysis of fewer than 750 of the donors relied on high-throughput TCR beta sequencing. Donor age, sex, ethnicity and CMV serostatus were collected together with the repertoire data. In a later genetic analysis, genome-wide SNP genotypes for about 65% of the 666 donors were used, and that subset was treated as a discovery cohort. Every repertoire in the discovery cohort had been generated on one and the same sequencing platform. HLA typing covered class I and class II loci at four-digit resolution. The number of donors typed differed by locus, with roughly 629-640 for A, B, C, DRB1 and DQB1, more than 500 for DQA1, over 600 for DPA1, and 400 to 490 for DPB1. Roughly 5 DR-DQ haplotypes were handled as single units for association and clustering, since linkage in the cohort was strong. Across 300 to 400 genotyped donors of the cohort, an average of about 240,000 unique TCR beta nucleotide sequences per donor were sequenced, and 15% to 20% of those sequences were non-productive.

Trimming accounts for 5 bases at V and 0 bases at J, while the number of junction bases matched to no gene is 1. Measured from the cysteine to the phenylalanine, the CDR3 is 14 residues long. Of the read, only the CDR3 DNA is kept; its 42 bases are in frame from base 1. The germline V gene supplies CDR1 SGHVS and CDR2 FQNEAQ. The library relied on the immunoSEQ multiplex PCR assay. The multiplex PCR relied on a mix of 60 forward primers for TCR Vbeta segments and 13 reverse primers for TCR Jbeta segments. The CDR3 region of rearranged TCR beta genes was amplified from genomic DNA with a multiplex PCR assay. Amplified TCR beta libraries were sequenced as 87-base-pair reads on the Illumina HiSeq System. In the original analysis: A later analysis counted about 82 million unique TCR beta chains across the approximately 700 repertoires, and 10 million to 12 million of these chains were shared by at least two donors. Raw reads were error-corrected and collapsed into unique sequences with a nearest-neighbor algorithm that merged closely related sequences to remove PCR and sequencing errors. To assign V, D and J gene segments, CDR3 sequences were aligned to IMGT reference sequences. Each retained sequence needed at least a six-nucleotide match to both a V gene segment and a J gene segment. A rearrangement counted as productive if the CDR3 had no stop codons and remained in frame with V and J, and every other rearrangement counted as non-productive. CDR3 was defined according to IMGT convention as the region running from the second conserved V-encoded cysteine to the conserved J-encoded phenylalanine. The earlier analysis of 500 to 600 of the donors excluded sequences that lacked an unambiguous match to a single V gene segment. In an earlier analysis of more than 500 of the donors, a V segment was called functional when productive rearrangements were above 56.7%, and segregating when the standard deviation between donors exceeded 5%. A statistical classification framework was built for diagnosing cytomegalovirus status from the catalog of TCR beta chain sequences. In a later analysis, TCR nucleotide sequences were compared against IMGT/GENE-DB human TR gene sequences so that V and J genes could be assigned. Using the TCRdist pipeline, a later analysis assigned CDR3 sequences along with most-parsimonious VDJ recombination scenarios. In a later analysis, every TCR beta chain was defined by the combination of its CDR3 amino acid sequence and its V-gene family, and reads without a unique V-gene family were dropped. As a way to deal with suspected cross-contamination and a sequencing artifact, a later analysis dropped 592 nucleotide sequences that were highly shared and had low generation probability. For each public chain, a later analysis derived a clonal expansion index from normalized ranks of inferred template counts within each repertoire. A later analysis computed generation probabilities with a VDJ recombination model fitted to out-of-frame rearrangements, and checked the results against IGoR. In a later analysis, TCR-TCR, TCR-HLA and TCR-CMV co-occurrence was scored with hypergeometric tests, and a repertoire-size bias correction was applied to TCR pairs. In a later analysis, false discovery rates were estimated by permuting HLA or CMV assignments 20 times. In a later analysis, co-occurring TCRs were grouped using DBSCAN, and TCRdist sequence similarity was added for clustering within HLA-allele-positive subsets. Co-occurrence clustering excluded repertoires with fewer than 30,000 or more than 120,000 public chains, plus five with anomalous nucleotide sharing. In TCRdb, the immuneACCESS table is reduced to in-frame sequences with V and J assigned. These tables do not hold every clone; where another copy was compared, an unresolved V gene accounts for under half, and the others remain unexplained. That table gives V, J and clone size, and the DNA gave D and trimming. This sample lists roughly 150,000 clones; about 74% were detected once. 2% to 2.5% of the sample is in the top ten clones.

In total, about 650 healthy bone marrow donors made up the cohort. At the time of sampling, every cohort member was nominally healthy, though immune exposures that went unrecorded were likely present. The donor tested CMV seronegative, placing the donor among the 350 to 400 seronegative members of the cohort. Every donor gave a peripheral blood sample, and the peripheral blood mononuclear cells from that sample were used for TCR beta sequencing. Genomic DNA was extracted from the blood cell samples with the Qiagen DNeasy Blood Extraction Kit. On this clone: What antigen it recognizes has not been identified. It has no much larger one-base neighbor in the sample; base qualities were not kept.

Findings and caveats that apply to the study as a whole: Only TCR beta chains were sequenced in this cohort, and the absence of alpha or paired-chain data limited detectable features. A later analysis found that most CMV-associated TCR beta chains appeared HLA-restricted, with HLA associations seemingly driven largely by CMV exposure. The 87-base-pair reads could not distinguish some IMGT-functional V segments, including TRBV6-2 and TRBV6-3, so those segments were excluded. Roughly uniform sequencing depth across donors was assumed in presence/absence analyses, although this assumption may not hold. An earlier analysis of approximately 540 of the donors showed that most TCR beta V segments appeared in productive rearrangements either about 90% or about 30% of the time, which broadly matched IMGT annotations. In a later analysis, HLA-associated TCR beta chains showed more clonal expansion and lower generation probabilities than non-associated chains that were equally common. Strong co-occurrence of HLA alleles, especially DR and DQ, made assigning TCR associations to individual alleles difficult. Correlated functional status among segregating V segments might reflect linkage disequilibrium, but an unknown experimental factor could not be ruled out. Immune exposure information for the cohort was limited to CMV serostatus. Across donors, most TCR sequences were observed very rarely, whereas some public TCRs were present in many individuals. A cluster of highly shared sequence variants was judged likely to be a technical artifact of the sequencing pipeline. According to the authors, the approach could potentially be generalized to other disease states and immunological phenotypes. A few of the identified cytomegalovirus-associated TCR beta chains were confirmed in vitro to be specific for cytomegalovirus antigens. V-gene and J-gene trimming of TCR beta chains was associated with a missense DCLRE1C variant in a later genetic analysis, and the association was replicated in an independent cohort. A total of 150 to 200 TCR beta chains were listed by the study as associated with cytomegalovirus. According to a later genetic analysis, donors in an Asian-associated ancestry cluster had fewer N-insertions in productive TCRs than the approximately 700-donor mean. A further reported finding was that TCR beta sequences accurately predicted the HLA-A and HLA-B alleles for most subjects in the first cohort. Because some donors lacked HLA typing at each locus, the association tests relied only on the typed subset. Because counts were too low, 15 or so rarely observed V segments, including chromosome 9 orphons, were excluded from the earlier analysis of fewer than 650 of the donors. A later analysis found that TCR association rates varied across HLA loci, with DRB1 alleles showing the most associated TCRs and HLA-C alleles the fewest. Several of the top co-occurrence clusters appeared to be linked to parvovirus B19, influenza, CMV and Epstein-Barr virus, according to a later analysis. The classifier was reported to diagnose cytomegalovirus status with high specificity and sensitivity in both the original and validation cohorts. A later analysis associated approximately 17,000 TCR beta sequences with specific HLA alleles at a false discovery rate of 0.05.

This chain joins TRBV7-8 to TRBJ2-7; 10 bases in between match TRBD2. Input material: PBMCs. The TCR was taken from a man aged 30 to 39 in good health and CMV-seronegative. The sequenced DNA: TGTGCCAGCAGCAGGACTAGCGGCTCCTACGAGCAGTACTTC. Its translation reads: CASSRTSGSYEQYF.